This TCR beta chain was recovered during a study of T cell changes during pregnancy in multiple sclerosis. The table came from immunoSEQ multiplex PCR; TCRdb's copy has only in-frame clones and leaves some out. The sample shows around 130,000 clones, around 95% of them seen only once. CDR3 size: 11 residues. Trimming removed 4 bases at V and 7 bases at J, with 8 bases between. The germline V gene has CDR1 SEHNR and CDR2 FQNEAQ (reference sequence). This clonotype was obtained from a female donor with multiple sclerosis, enrolled in a pregnancy study. The chain has TRBV7-9 and TRBJ2-7; no clear D gene. The source was peripheral blood, collected after pregnancy. The CDR3 DNA follows: TGTGCCAGCAGCTCTATGATAGAGCAGTACTTC. Translated: CASSSMIEQYF.